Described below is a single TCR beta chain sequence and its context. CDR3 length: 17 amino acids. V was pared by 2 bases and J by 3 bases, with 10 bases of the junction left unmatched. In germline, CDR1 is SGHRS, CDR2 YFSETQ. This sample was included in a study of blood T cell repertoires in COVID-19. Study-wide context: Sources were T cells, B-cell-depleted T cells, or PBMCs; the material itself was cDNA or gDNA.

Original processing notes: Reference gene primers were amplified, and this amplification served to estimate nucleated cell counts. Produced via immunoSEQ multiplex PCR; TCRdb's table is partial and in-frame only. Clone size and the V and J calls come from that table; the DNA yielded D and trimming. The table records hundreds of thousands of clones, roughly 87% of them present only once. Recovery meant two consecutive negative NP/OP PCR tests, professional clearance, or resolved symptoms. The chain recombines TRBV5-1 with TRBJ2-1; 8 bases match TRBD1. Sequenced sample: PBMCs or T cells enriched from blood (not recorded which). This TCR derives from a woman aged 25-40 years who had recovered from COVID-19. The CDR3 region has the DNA TGCGCCAGCAGCTTTGCCCACAGGGGGGCCATCTACAATGAGCAGTTCTTC. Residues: CASSFAHRGAIYNEQFF.